This TCR beta chain was observed in a study of T-cell reconstitution after alpha-beta-depleted transplantation in children. A TCRbeta library incorporating unique molecular identifiers was prepared. A single record per CDR3 protein comes from TCRdb applying MiXCR to the PCR reads. Counted here are 360,000 or so distinct CDR3 sequences, roughly 22% occurring once; the ten biggest clones make up approximately 3.8%. CDR3 length: 16 residues. Looked up from germline, CDR1 is SEHNR and CDR2 is FQNEAQ (reference sequence). J gave up 5 bases and V 5 bases, and 14 bases lay outside the gene matches. This clonotype has more than one count but fewer than ten.

The chain uses TRBV7-9 and TRBJ1-1; 7 positions agree with TRBD1. The sequences come from PBMCs from the stem cell graft donor, collected from the stem cell graft. This receptor was taken from a human donor who donated a stem cell graft to a child with acute myeloid leukemia. The chain's CDR3 is CASSPRRQGLRTEAFF. The CDR3 DNA reads TGTGCCAGCAGCCCCAGGAGACAGGGCTTGAGAACTGAAGCTTTCTTT.